This T cell receptor (beta chain) was sequenced for a study of circulating tumor DNA in untreated peripheral T-cell lymphoma. Between the trimmed V and J ends, which lost 10 bases and 1 base, there was a span of 16 bases. This CDR3 spans 15 amino acids. Germline V lookup: CDR1 MNHGY, CDR2 SAAAGT. Overall study findings and caveats: In approximately 78% of patients, tumor-specific clonotypes were identified.

This tumor tissue came from a pretreatment baseline collection. This clone appeared a few times. The antigen remains unidentified. Sequenced by immunoSEQ multiplex PCR; TCRdb stores in-frame clones only, minus some. The data hold 6,500 to 7,500 clones, with approximately 75% observed a single time. The source is a human donor with peripheral T-cell lymphoma. The chain has TRBV6-8 and TRBJ2-2, with D perhaps being TRBD1 or TRBD2 (5 bases each). The sample was tumor tissue. CDR3 amino acids: CAIPGSRENTGELFF. CDR3 coding DNA: TGTGCCATCCCAGGGAGCAGGGAGAACACCGGGGAGCTGTTTTTT.